This TCR beta chain was sequenced for a study of regulatory T cells in long-lasting Graves disease. Points from the study as a whole: Segments TRBV28, TRBJ1-2 and TRBJ2-5 showed preferential usage in persistent disease. Persistent Graves' patients possessed reduced TCR diversity relative to recently diagnosed ones.

The CDR3 loop spans 12 amino acids. The germline V gene has CDR1 SGHTA and CDR2 FQGNSA. Library construction for TCR beta used iRepertoire HTBI primers and Arm-PCR of CDR3 regions. Original data processing: Identification of gene segments yielded more than 60 TRBV and about 15 TRBJ across samples. Each CDR3 protein is one row after TCRdb ran MiXCR on the multiplex PCR reads. The V and J calls reflect TCRdb's pipeline rather than the authors' work. The sample has roughly 400,000 distinct CDR3 sequences, around 20% seen once. Regarding time point: persistent/refractory GD, antithyroid drugs over 5 years with positive TRAb. Extracted RNA from PBMCs served as the source of the TCR library. With regard to this clonotype: Its matching antigen is unknown. A junction boundary mismatches the germline segment, possibly from a read error.

Material: peripheral blood mononuclear cells (PBMCs), obtained when the disease was refractory, from a patient treated with antithyroid drugs. This sequence was found in a female donor with Graves disease. This sequence joins TRBV7-2 and TRBJ2-7; D remains unclear. The CDR3 here is CASSQDAYEQYF. In DNA form, the CDR3 reads TGCGCCAGCAGCCAAGATGCCTACGAGCAGTACTTC. Together with reference TRBV7-2 and TRBJ2-7, the CDR3 gives the full variable domain: GAGVSQSPSNKVTEKGKDVELRCDPISGHTALYWYRQSLGQGLEFLIYFQGNSAPDKSGLPSDRFSAERTGGSVSTLTIQRTQQEDSAVYLCASSQDAYEQYFGPGTRLTVT.